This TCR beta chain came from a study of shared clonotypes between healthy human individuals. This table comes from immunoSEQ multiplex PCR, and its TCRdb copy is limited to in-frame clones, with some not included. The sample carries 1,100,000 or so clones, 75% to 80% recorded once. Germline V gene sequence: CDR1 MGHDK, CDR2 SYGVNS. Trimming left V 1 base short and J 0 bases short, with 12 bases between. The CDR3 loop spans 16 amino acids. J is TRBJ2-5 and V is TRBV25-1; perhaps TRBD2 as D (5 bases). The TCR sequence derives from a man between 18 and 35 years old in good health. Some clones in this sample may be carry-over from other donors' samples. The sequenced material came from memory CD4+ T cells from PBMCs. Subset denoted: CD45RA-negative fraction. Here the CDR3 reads CASSEWEGGNQETQYF. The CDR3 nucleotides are TGTGCCAGCAGTGAATGGGAAGGAGGAAACCAAGAGACCCAGTACTTC.